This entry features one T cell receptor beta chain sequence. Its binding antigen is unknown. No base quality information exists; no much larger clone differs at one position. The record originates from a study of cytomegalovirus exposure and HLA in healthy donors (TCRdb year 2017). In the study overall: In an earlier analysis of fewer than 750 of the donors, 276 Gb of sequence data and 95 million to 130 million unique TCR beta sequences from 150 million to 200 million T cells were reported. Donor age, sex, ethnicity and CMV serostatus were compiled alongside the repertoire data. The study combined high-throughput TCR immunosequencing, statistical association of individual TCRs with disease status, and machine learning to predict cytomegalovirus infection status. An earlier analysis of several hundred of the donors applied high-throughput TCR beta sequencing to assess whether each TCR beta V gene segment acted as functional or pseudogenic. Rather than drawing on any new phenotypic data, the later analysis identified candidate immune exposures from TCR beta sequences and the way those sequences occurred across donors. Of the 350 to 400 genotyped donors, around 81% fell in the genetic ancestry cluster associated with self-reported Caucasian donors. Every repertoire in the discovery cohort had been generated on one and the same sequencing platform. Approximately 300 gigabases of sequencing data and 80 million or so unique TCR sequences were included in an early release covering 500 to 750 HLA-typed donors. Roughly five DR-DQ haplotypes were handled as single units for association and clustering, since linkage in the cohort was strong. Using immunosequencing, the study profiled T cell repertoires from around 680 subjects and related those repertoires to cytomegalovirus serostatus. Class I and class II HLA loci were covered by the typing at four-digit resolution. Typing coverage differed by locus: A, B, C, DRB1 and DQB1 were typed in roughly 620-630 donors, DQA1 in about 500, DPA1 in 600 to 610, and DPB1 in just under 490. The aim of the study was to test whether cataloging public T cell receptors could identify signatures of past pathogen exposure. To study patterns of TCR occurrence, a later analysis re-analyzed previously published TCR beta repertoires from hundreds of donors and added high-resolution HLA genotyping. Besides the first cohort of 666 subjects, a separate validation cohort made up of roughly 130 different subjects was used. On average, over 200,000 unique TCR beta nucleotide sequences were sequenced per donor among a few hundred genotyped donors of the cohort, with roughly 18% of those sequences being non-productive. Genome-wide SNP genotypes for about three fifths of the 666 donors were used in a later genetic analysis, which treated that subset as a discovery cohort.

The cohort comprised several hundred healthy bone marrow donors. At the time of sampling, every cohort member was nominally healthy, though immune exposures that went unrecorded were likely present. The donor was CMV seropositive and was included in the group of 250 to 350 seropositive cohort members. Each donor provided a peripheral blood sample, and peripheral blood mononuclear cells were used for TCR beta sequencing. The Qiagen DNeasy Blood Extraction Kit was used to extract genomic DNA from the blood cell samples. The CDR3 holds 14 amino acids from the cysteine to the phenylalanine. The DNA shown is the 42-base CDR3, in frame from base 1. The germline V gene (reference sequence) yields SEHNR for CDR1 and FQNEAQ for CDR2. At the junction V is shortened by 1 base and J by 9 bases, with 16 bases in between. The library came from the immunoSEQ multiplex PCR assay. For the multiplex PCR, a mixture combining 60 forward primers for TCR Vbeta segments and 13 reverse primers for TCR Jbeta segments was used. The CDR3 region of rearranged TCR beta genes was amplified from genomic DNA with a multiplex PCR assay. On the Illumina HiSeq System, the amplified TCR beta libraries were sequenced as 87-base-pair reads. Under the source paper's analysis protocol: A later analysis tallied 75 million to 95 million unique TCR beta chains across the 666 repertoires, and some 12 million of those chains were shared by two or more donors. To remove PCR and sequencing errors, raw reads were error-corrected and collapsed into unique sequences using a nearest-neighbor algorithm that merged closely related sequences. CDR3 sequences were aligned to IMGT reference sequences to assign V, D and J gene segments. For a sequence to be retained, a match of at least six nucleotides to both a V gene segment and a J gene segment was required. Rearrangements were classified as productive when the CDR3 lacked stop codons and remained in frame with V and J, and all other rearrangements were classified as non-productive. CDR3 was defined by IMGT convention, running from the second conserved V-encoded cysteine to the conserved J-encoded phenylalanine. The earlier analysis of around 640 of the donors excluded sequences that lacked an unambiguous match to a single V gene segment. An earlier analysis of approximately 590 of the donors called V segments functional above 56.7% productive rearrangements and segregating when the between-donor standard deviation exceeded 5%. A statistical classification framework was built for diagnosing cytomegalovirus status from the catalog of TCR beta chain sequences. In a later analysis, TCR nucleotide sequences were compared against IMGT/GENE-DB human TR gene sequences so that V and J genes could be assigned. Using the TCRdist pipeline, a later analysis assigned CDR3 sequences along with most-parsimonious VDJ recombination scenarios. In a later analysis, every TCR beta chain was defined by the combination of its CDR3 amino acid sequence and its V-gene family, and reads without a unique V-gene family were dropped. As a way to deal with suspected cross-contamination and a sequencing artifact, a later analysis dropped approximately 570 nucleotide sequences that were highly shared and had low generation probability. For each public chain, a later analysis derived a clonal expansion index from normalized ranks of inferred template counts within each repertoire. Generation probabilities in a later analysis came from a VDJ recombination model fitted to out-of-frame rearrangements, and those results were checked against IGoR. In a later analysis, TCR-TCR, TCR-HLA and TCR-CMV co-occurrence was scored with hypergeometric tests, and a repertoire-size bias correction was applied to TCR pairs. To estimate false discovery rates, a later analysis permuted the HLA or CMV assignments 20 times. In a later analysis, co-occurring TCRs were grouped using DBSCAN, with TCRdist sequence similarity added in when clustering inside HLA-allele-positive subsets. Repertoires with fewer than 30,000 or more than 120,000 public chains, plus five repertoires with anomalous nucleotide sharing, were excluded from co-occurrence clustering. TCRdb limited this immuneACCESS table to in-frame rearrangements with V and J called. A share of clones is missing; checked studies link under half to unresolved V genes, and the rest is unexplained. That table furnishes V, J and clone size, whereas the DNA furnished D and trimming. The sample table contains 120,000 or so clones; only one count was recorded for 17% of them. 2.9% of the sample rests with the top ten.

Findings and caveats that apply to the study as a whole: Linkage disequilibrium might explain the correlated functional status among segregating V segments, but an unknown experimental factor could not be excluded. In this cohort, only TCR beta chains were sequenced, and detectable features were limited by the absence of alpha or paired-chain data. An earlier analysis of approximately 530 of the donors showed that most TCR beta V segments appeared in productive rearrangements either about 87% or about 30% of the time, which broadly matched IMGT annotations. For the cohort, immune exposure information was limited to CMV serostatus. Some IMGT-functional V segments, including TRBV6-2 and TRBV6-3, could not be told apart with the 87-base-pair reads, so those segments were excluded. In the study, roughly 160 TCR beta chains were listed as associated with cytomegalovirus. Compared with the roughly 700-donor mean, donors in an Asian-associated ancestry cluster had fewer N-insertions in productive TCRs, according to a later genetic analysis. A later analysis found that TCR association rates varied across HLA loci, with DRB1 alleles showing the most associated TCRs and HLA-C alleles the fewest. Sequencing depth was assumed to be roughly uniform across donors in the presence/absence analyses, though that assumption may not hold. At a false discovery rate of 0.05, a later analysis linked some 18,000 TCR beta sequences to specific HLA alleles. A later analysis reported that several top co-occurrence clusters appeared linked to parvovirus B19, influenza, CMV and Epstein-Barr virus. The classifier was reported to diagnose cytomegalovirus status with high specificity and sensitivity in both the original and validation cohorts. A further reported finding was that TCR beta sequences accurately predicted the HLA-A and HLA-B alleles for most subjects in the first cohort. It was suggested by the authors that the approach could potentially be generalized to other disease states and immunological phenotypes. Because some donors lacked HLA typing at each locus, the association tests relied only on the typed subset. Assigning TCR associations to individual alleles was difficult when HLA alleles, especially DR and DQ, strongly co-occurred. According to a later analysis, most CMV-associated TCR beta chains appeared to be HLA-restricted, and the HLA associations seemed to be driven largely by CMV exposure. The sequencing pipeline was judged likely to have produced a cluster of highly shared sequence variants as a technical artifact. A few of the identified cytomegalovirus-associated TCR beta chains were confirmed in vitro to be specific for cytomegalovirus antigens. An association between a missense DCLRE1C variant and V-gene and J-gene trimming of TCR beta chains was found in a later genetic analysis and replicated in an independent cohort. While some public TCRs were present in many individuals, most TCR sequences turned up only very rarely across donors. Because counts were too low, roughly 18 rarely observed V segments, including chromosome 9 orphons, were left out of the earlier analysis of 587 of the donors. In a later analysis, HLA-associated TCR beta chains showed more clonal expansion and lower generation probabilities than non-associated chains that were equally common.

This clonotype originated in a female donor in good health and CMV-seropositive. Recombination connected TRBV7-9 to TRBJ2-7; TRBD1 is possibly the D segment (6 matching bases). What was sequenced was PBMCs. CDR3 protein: CASSLGGDPRGQYF. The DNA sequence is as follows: TGTGCCAGCAGCTTAGGGGGAGATCCCAGGGGGCAGTACTTC.